The rows below give T cell receptor beta chains drawn from one sample of a study of identical twins. A single record per CDR3 protein comes from TCRdb applying MiXCR to the 5' RACE reads. The table lists 1.5 million to 2 million distinct CDR3 sequences, about 31% of them singletons, with around 0.25% in the top ten. The sample taken for sequencing was cord blood. The receptors come from a newborn girl in good health. Each CDR3 is given with its conserved first and last residue. Each record gives: J gene, clone size, V gene, D gene, CDR3 protein, CDR3 DNA. D genes are given only for firm matches. Rows may omit the clone size; those that give it use once, few, many or a size class.

>TRBJ1-2|.|TRBV2|.
CASRRTSYYGYTF
TGTGCCAGCAGGAGGACTTCTTACTATGGCTACACCTTC
>TRBJ1-5|few|TRBV6-1|.
CASRRGLDQPQHF
TGTGCCAGCAGAAGAGGGTTGGATCAGCCCCAGCATTTT
>TRBJ1-3|few|TRBV29-1|.
CSVEPFSGNTIYF
TGCAGCGTGGAGCCGTTCTCTGGAAACACCATATATTTT
>TRBJ1-5|.|TRBV2|.
CASSLTGSTYQPQHF
TGTGCCAGCAGTCTTACCGGGTCCACCTACCAGCCCCAGCATTTT
>TRBJ2-7|.|TRBV10-3|TRBD2
CAISEKAGGVYEQYF
TGTGCCATCAGTGAGAAGGCGGGAGGGGTCTACGAGCAGTACTTC
>TRBJ1-5|.|TRBV6-2/TRBV6-3|.
CASGLQPQHF
TGTGCCAGCGGATTACAGCCCCAGCATTTT
>TRBJ2-7|.|TRBV21-1|.
CASTPLAGLNEQYF
TGTGCCAGCACCCCACTAGCGGGCCTCAATGAGCAGTACTTC
>TRBJ2-3|few|TRBV6-5|TRBD2
CASSPGRALTDTQYF
TGTGCCAGCAGTCCCGGGAGGGCCTTAACAGATACGCAGTATTTT
>TRBJ1-6|.|TRBV7-2|.
CASSLSRMISSPLHF
TGTGCCAGCAGCTTAAGTCGGATGATTAGTTCACCCCTCCACTTT
>TRBJ2-7|.|TRBV7-8|TRBD2
CASSIGLAGVRYEQYF
TGTGCCAGCAGCATCGGACTAGCGGGAGTGAGGTACGAGCAGTACTTC
>TRBJ2-7|.|TRBV6-6|.
CASGSKGYEQYF
TGTGCCAGCGGGAGTAAGGGCTACGAGCAGTACTTC
>TRBJ2-1|few|TRBV6-5|.
CATPGGRGGNEQFF
TGTGCCACCCCCGGGGGTAGAGGAGGCAATGAGCAGTTCTTC
>TRBJ2-7|few|TRBV29-1|.
CSVAGPSYEQYF
TGCAGCGTTGCCGGGCCTTCCTACGAGCAGTACTTC
>TRBJ2-1|.|TRBV12-3/TRBV12-4|TRBD1
CASRGDRDINEQFF
TGTGCCAGCAGGGGGGACAGGGACATCAATGAGCAGTTCTTC
>TRBJ1-1|.|TRBV10-3|.
CAISTTGSNTEAFF
TGTGCCATCAGTACGACAGGCTCGAACACTGAAGCTTTCTTT
>TRBJ2-5|.|TRBV3-1|TRBD2
CASSRRAGLAVYNEQYF
TGTGCCAGCAGCCGACGAGCCGGGCTAGCGGTTTACAATGAGCAGTACTTC
>TRBJ1-2|.|TRBV7-9|.
CASSFPREGYTF
TGTGCCAGCAGCTTCCCCAGGGAGGGCTACACCTTC
>TRBJ2-3|few|TRBV2|TRBD2
CASSGQRGLTDTQYF
TGTGCCAGCAGTGGGCAGCGGGGCCTCACAGATACGCAGTATTTT
>TRBJ1-6|few|TRBV3-1|.
CASSRDRRSSPLHF
TGTGCCAGCAGCCGAGACCGTCGAAGTTCACCCCTCCACTTT
>TRBJ2-7|many|TRBV25-1|.
CASSEPTGLEQYF
TGTGCCAGCAGTGAACCCACAGGGTTAGAGCAGTACTTC
>TRBJ2-1|many|TRBV12-3/TRBV12-4|TRBD2
CASSFRTQRGYNEQFF
TGTGCCAGCAGTTTTCGCACTCAGCGGGGATACAATGAGCAGTTCTTC
>TRBJ2-4|few|TRBV12-3/TRBV12-4|.
CASSLTQNIQYF
TGTGCCAGCAGTTTAACACAAAACATTCAGTACTTC
>TRBJ2-1|.|TRBV4-1|TRBD2
CVSSQGAGGAPYNEQFF
TGCGTCAGCAGCCAAGGCGCGGGGGGCGCCCCCTACAATGAGCAGTTCTTC
>TRBJ1-5|few|TRBV7-2|.
CASSLSVNQPQHF
TGTGCCAGCAGCTTAAGTGTCAATCAGCCCCAGCATTTT
>TRBJ2-7|.|TRBV20-1|TRBD1
CSALDRGEYSYEQYF
TGCAGTGCCTTAGACAGGGGTGAATACTCCTACGAGCAGTACTTC
>TRBJ1-2|.|TRBV20-1|TRBD1
CSARTGQANYGYTF
TGCAGTGCTAGGACGGGACAGGCTAACTATGGCTACACCTTC
>TRBJ2-1|.|TRBV19|TRBD1
CASSVPGQGANEQFF
TGTGCCAGTAGTGTACCGGGACAGGGGGCCAATGAGCAGTTCTTC
>TRBJ2-1|few|TRBV12-3/TRBV12-4|.
CASSLGQQNNEQFF
TGTGCCAGCAGTTTAGGGCAGCAAAACAATGAGCAGTTCTTC
>TRBJ2-1|.|TRBV6-6|.
CASSYMPSPRVGNEQFF
TGTGCCAGCAGTTACATGCCTAGCCCTCGGGTGGGGAATGAGCAGTTCTTC
>TRBJ2-5|few|TRBV20-1|.
CSAPRLGGQETQYF
TGCAGTGCCCCAAGACTAGGGGGCCAAGAGACCCAGTACTTC
>TRBJ1-5|few|TRBV18|.
CASSPPDNQPQHF
TGTGCCAGCTCACCACCGGACAATCAGCCCCAGCATTTT
>TRBJ2-1|once|TRBV25-1|.
CACTVGGHTYNEQFF
TGTGCCTGCACCGTAGGGGGTCATACCTACAATGAGCAGTTCTTC
>TRBJ2-3|few|TRBV14|.
CASSQDGGVRVTDTQYF
TGTGCCAGCAGCCAAGATGGAGGGGTAAGGGTGACAGATACGCAGTATTTT
>TRBJ2-1|.|TRBV6-4|.
CASSDSWRSSYNEQFF
TGTGCCAGCAGTGACTCGTGGCGTAGCTCCTACAATGAGCAGTTCTTC
>TRBJ1-2|.|TRBV7-9|TRBD1
CASSLVPYRGRDYGYTF
TGTGCCAGCAGCTTAGTACCTTACAGGGGGCGCGACTATGGCTACACCTTC
>TRBJ2-1|few|TRBV12-3/TRBV12-4|.
CASSPDPLAQFF
TGTGCCAGCAGTCCTGACCCCCTCGCGCAGTTCTTC
>TRBJ2-5|.|TRBV20-1|TRBD1
CSARRTGRQETQYF
TGCAGTGCTCGAAGGACAGGGCGGCAAGAGACCCAGTACTTC